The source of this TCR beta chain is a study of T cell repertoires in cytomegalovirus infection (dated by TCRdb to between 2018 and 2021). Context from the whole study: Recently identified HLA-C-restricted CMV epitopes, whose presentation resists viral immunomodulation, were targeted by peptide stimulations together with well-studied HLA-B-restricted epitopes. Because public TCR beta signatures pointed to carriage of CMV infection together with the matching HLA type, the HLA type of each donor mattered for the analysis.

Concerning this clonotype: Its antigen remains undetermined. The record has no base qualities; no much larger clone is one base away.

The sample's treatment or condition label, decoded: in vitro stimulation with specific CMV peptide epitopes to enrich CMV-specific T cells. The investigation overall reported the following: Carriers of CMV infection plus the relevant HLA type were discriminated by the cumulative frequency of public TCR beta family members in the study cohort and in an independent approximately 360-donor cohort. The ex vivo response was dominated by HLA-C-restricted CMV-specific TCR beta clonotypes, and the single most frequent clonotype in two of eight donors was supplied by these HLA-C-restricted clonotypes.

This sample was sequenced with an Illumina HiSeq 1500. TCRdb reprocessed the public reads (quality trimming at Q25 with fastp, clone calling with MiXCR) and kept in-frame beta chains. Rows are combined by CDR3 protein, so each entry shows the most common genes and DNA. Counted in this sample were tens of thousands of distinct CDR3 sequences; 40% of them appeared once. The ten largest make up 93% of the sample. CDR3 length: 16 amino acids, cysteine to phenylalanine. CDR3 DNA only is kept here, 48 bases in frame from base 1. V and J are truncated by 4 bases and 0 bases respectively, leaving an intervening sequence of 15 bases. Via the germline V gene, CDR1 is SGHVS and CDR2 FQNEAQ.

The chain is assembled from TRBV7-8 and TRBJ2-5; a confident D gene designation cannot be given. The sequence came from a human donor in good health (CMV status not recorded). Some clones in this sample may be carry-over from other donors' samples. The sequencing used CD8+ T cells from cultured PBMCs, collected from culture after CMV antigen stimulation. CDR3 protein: CASSSGLGSDQETQYF. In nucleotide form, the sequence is TGTGCCAGCAGCTCCGGGCTGGGGTCAGACCAAGAGACCCAGTACTTC.